This T cell receptor beta chain was observed in a study of T cells in Graves' hyperthyroidism and ophthalmopathy. Amplified TCR beta CDR3 regions came from RNA transcripts. The HTBI primer set drove a first-round RT-PCR of the TCR CDR3. TCRdb called the multiplex PCR reads again in MiXCR, with one record for every CDR3 protein. Of 350,000 to 500,000 distinct CDR3 sequences listed, roughly 13% are singletons. Study observations and caveats: Blood shared most expanded thyroid clonotypes above 0.001. In validation, the model predicted ophthalmopathy. These predictions came a median about 6.2 months before onset. Ophthalmopathy was separated from stable hyperthyroidism by a 13 V-J model.

Comments on this clonotype: Its antigen is unidentified.

Trimming took 5 bases from V and 4 from J; bases not matched to a gene: 2. The CDR3 has 12 residues. In germline, CDR1 is GTSNPN, CDR2 SVGIG (reference sequence). The chain couples TRBV30 to TRBJ1-1; 9 bases fit TRBD1. Sequencing used blood. The source of this sequence is a woman aged 18-35 years with Graves' hyperthyroidism. CDR3 DNA sequence: TGTGCCTGGGGGGACAGGGCCACTGAAGCTTTCTTT. Translating gives CAWGDRATEAFF.